Sequencing of this T cell receptor beta chain was carried out in a study of read filtering for tumor transcriptome and immune sequencing. At the level of the study: The cohort had about 16 men and 14 to 15 women aged about 45 to 80, mean roughly 70 years. Whole-study findings and limits: Even smaller IR-seq throughput identified most shared clonotypes. In IR-seq, single-read clonotypes were about 80% of clonotypes but about 3.5% of reads.

The CDR3 length is 15 residues. V was clipped by 2 bases and J by 2 bases, with 13 bases between them. This clonotype came up many times. The antigen is not known. The library was built from roughly 400 ng RNA with molecular barcoded adaptors for alpha/delta and beta/gamma chains. TCRdb itself ran the reads through MiXCR, one entry per CDR3 protein. The profile shows about 62,000 distinct CDR3 sequences, approximately 18% of them singletons. The sequenced material came from a population of CD138-negative cells sorted from bone marrow. The chain has TRBV12-3 or TRBV12-4 and TRBJ2-7; no firm D call. The clonotype comes from a donor aged 40 or older with multiple myeloma. CDR3 sequence reads: CASSLTKQGTYEQYF. The CDR3 DNA reads as TGTGCCAGCAGTTTAACCAAGCAAGGAACCTACGAGCAGTACTTC.